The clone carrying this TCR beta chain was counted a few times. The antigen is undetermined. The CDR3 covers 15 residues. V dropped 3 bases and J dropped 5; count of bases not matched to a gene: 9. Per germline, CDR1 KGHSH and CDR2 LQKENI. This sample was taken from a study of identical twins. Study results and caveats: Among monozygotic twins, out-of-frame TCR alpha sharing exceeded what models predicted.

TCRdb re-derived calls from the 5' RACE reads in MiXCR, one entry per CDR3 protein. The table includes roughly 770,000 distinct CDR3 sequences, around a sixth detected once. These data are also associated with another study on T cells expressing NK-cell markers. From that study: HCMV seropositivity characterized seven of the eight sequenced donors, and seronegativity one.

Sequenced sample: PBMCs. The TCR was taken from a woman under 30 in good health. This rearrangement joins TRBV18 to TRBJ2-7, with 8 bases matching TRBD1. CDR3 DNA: TGTGCCAGCTCACCGTTGGGACAGGCACCCCACGAGCAGTACTTC. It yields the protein CASSPLGQAPHEQYF.